This TCR beta chain was observed in a study of cytomegalovirus exposure and HLA in healthy donors. Study-wide results and limits: Reported performance of the classifier showed diagnosis of cytomegalovirus status with high specificity and sensitivity. An ancestry cluster, one associated with Asian ancestry, reportedly showed fewer N-insertions than the approximately 670-donor mean in a later analysis.

Use of 60 Vbeta and 13 Jbeta primers characterized the PCR. The table came from immunoSEQ multiplex PCR; TCRdb's copy has only in-frame clones and leaves some out. The sample has around 130,000 clones, roughly 79% seen once. Of note for this clone: Its antigen is unknown.

This CDR3 region has 17 residues. With 0 bases clipped from V and 3 bases from J, the junction kept 9 bases outside the gene matches. CDR1 and CDR2 from the germline V gene are SGHRS and YFSETQ. This sequence was found in a woman aged 35 to 49 in good health and CMV-seronegative. Material for sequencing was PBMCs. The V gene is TRBV5-1, the J gene TRBJ2-7, with 10 bases lining up with TRBD1. CDR3 sequence reads: CASSLVPWGTGVYEQYF. In DNA form, the CDR3 reads TGCGCCAGCAGCTTGGTCCCCTGGGGGACAGGGGTCTACGAGCAGTACTTC.